The present T cell receptor beta chain was sequenced within a study of Ad26.COV2.S vaccination and SARS-CoV-2 variants. Study-wide results and caveats: The analyses of TCR breadth and depth may have understated the size of total T cell responses. Vaccine and placebo recipients had comparable breadth of non-spike TCRs.

The V end was cut by 3 bases, the J end by 7 bases, with 13 bases between. Germline loops: CDR1 LNHDA, CDR2 SQIVND (reference sequence). There are 14 residues in the CDR3. On this clone itself: What it binds is unknown.

Treatment specified: 19 received Ad26.COV2.S at low or high dose, single or two shots; a few received placebo; per-sample allocation not given. Samples analyzed were those drawn on day 63 after the first vaccine or placebo injection. Measured with immunoSEQ multiplex PCR; TCRdb has only the in-frame clones, and not every one. In the table there are under 400,000 clones, 87% of which are singletons. This specimen was peripheral blood, taken in a trial of Ad26.COV2.S vaccine versus placebo. The chain links TRBV19 to TRBJ2-1; unclear D gene. This receptor was taken from a person aged 18-60 years who received the Ad26.COV2.S COVID-19 vaccine or a placebo. The CDR3 nucleotides are TGTGCCAGTAGTATGGCTATGTCACCTAATGAGCAGTTCTTC. It yields the protein CASSMAMSPNEQFF. Supplemented by reference TRBV19 and TRBJ2-1, the full variable domain reads DGGITQSPKYLFRKEGQNVTLSCEQNLNHDAMYWYRQDPGQGLRLIYYSQIVNDFQKGDIAEGYSVSREKKESFPLTVTSAQKNPTAFYLCASSMAMSPNEQFFGPGTRLTVL.